The entry below describes one TCR beta chain. The antigen remains undetermined. From 5'RACE with constant-segment primers came TCR alpha and TCR beta cDNA libraries that carried sample barcodes and UMIs. TCRdb processed the 5' RACE reads anew with MiXCR; each CDR3 protein has one entry. The sample has 25,000 to 35,000 distinct CDR3 sequences, 20% to 25% seen once. The data belong to a study of T-cell memory formation after mild COVID-19. Findings of the study overall: The authors did not confirm SARS-CoV-2 specificity of second-wave clones peaking day 37. Most CD4+ clones that shrank were in CM and EM, while CD8+ ones turned up in EMRA.

CDR3 length equals 14 residues. The germline V and J ends were trimmed by 7 bases and 12 bases, with 21 bases remaining between them. Germline V CDR1 and CDR2: MNHEY, SVGAGI. The gene calls are TRBV6-5 and TRBJ1-4, with D possibly TRBD1 on 6 matching bases. Sequencing was done on a sample of PBMCs or a T cell subset sorted from them (not recorded which). The TCR sequence derives from an adult who had mild COVID-19 (a few samples of this study predate the infection). Cell type and time point are not known. The CDR3 here is CASKLLNSGEELFF. The DNA for the CDR3 is TGTGCCAGCAAACTACTAAACTCAGGGGAAGAACTGTTTTTT.